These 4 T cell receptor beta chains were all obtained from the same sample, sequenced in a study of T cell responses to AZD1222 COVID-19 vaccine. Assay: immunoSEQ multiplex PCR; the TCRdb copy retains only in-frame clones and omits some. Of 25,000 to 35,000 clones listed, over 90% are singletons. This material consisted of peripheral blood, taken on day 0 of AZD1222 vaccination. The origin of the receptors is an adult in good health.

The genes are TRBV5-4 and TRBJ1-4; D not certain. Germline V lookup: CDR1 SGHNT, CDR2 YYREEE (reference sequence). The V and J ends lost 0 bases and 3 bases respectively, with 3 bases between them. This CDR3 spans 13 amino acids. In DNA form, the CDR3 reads TGTGCCAGCAGCTTGGAATCTAATGAAAAACTGTTTTTT. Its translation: CASSLESNEKLFF.

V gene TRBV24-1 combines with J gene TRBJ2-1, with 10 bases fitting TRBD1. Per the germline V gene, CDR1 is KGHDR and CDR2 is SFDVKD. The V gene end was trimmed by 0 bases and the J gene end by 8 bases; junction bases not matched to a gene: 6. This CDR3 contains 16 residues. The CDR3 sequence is CATSDLQPGTGDEQFF. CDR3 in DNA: TGTGCCACCAGTGATTTGCAACCCGGGACAGGGGATGAGCAGTTCTTC.

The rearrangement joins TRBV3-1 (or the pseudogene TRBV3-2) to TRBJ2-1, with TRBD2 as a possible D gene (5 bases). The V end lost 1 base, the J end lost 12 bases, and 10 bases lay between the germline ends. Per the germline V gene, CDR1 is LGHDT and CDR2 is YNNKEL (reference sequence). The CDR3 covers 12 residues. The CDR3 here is CASSQGLAGQFF. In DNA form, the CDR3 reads TGTGCCAGCAGCCAAGGGCTGGCGGGGCAGTTCTTC.

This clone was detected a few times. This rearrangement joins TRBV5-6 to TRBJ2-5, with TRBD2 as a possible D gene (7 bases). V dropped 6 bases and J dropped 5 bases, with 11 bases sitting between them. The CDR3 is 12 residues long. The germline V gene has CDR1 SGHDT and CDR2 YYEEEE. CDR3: CASTSGGETQYF. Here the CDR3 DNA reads TGTGCCAGCACCTCGGGGGGCGAGACCCAGTACTTC.